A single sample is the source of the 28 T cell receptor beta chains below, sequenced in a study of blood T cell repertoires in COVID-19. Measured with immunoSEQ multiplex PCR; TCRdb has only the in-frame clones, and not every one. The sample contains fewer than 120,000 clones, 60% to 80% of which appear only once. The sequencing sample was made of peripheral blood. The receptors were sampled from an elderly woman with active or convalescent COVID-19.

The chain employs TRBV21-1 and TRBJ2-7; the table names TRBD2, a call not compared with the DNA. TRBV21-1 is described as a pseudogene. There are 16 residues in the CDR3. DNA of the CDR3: TGTGCCAGCAGCAAAGAGGCAGTGCGGGTAACCTACGAGCAGTACTTC. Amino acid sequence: CASSKEAVRVTYEQYF.

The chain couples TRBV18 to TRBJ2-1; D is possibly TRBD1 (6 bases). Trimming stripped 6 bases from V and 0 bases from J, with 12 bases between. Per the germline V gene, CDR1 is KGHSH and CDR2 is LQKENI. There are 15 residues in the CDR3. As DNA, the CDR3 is TGTGCCAGCTCGCAGGGGAGTTACTCCTACAATGAGCAGTTCTTC. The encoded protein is CASSQGSYSYNEQFF.

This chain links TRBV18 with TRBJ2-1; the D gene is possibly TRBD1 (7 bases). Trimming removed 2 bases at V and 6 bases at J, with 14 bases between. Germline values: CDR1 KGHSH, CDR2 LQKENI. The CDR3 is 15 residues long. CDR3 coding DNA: TGTGCCAGCTCACCAGTTCTGCAGGGGGGCAATGAGCAGTTCTTC. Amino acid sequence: CASSPVLQGGNEQFF.

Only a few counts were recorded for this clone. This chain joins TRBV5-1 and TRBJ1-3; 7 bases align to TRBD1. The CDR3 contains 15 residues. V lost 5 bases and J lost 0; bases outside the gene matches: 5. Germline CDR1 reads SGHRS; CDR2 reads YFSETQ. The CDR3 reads CASRQGFFSGNTIYF. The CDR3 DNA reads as TGCGCCAGCAGACAGGGGTTCTTCTCTGGAAACACCATATATTTT.

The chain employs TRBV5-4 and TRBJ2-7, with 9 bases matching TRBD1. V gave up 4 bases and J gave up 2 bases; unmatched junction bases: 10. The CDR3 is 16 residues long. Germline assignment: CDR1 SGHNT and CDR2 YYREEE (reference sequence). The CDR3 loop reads CASSVQPGQGPYEQYF. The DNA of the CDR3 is TGTGCCAGCAGCGTACAACCGGGACAGGGCCCCTACGAGCAGTACTTC. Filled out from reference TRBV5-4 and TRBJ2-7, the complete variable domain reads ETGVTQSPTHLIKTRGQQVTLRCSSQSGHNTVSWYQQALGQGPQFIFQYYREEENGRGNFPPRFSGLQFPNYSSELNVNALELDDSALYLCASSVQPGQGPYEQYFGPGTRLTVT.

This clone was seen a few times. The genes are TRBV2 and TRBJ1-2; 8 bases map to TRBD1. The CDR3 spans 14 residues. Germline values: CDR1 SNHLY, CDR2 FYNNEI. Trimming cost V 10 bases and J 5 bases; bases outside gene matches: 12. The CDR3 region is CATADHTGGYGYTF. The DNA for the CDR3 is TGTGCCACCGCCGACCATACAGGGGGGTATGGCTACACCTTC.

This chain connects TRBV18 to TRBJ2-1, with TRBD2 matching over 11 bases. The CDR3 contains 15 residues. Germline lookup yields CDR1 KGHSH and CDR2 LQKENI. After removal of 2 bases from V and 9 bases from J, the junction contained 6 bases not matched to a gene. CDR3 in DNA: TGTGCCAGCTCACCAATACTAGCGGGAGAGAGTGAGCAGTTCTTC. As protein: CASSPILAGESEQFF. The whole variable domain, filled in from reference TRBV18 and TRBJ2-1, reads NAGVMQNPRHLVRRRGQEARLRCSPMKGHSHVYWYRQLPEEGLKFMVYLQKENIIDESGMPKERFSAEFPKEGPSILRIQQVVRGDSAAYFCASSPILAGESEQFFGPGTRLTVL.

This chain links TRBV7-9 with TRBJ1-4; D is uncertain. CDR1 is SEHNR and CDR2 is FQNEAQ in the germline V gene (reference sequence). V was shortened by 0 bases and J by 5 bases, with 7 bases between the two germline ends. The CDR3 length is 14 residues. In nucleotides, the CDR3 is TGTGCCAGCAGCTTAGCCTCCGGGAATGAAAAACTGTTTTTT. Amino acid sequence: CASSLASGNEKLFF.

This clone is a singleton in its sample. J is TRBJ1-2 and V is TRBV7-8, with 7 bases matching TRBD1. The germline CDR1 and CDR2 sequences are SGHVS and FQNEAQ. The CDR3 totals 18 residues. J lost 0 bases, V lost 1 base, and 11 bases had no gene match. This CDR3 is CASSLGTGASSANYGYTF. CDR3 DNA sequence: TGTGCCAGCAGCTTAGGGACAGGCGCCTCCTCGGCTAACTATGGCTACACCTTC.

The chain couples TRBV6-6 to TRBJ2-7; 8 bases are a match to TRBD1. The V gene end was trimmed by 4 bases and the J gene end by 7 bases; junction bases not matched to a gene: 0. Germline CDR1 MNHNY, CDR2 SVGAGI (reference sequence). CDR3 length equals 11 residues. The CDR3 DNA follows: TGTGCCAGCAGTTGGACAGGGGAGCAGTACTTC. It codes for CASSWTGEQYF.

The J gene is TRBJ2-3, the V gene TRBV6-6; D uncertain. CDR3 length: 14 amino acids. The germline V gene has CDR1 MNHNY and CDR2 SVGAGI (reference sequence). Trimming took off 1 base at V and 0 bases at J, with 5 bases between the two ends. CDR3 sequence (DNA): TGTGCCAGCAGTTACTTCTCTAGCACAGATACGCAGTATTTT. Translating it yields CASSYFSSTDTQYF.

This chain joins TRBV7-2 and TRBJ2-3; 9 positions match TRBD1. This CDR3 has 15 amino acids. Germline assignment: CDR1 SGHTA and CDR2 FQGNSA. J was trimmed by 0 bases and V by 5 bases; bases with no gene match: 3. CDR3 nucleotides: TGTGCCAGCAGCCCGGACAGGGGTAGCACAGATACGCAGTATTTT. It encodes CASSPDRGSTDTQYF.

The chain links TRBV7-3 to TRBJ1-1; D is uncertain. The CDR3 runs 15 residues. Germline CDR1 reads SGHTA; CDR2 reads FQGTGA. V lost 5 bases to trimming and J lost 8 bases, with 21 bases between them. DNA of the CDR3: TGTGCCAGCAGCACCTCGACGGCTAGCCGCCAAGAAGCTTTCTTT. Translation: CASSTSTASRQEAFF.

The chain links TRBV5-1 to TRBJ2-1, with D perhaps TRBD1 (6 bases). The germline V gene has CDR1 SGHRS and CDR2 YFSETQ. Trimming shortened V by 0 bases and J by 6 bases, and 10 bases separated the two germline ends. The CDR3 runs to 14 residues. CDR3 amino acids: CASSLEGQINEQFF. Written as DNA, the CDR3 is TGCGCCAGCAGCTTGGAAGGACAGATCAATGAGCAGTTCTTC.

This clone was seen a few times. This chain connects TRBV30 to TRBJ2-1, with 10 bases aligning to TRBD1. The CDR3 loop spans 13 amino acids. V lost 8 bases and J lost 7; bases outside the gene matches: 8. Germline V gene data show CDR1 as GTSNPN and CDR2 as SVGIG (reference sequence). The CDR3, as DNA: TGTGCCAGACGGGACAGGGGTGTAAATGAGCAGTTCTTC. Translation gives CARRDRGVNEQFF.

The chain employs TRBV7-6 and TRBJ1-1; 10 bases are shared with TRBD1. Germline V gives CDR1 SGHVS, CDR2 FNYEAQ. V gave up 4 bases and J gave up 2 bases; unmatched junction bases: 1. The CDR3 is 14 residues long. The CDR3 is CASSWTGGNTEAFF. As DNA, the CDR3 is TGTGCCAGCAGCTGGACAGGGGGTAACACTGAAGCTTTCTTT. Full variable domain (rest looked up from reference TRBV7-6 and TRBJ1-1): GAGVSQSPRYKVTKRGQDVALRCDPISGHVSLYWYRQALGQGPEFLTYFNYEAQQDKSGLPNDRFSAERPEGSISTLTIQRTEQRDSAMYRCASSWTGGNTEAFFGQGTRLTVV.

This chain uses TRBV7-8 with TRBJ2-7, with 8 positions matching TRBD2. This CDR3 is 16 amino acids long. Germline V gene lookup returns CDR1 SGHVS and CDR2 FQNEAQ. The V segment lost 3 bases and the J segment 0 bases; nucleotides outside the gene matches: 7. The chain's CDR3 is CASSLASGLASYEQYF. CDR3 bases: TGTGCCAGCAGCTTGGCTAGCGGGCTCGCCTCCTACGAGCAGTACTTC.

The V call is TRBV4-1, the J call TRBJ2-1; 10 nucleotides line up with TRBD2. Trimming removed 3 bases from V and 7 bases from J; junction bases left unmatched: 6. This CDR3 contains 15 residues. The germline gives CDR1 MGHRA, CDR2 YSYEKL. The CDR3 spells CASSQASGRFNEQFF. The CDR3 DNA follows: TGCGCCAGCAGCCAGGCTAGCGGGAGATTTAATGAGCAGTTCTTC.

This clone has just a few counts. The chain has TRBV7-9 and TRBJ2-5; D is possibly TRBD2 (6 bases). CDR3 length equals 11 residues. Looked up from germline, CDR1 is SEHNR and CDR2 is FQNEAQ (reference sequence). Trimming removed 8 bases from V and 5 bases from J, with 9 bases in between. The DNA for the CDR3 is TGTGCCAGCCCCCGGGGGGAGACCCAGTACTTC. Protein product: CASPRGETQYF.

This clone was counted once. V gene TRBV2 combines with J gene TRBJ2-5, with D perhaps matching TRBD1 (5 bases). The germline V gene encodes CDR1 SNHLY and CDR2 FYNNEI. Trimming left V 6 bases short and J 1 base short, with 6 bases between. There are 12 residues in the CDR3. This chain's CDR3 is CASRTAQETQYF. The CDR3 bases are TGTGCCAGCAGGACAGCCCAAGAGACCCAGTACTTC. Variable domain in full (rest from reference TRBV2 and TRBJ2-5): EPEVTQTPSHQVTQMGQEVILRCVPISNHLYFYWYRQILGQKVEFLVSFYNNEISEKSEIFDDQFSVERPDGSNFTLKIRSTKLEDSAMYFCASRTAQETQYFGPGTRLLVL.

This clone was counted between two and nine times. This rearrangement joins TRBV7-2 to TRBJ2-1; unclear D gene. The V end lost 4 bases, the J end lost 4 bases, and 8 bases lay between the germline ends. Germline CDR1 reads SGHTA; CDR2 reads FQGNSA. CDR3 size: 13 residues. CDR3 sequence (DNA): TGTGCCAGCAGCTACGACACTTACAATGAGCAGTTCTTC. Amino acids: CASSYDTYNEQFF.

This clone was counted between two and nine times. The CDR3 DNA reads TGTGCCACCAGCAGAGAGGGACTATTGCTGGATGAGCAGTACTTC. Translating it yields CATSREGLLLDEQYF. The chain has TRBV15 and TRBJ2-7; 7 positions match TRBD2. The trim removed 0 bases at V and 7 bases at J, leaving 9 bases unmatched. The CDR3 has 15 amino acids. CDR1 is LNHNV and CDR2 is YYDKDF in the germline V gene (reference sequence).

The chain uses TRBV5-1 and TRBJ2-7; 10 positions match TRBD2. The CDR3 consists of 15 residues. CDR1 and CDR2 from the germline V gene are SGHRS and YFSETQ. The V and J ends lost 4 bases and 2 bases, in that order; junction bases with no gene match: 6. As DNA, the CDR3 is TGCGCCAGCAGCGACACTAGCGGGATCACCTACGAGCAGTACTTC. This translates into CASSDTSGITYEQYF.

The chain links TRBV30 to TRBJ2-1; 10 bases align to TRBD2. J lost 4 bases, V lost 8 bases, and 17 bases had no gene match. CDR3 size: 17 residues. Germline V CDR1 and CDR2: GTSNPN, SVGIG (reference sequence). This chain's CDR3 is CAGWDRRAGGPYNEQFF. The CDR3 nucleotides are TGTGCCGGATGGGACAGGAGAGCGGGAGGGCCATACAATGAGCAGTTCTTC. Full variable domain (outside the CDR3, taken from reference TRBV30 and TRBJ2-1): SQTIHQWPATLVQPVGSPLSLECTVEGTSNPNLYWYRQAAGRGLQLLFYSVGIGQISSEVPQNLSASRPQDRQFILSSKKLLLSDSGFYLCAGWDRRAGGPYNEQFFGPGTRLTVL.

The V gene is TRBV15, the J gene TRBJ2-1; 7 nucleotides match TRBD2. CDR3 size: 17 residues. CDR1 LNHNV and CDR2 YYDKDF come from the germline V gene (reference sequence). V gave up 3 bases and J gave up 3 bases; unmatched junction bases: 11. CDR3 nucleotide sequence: TGTGCCACCAGCAGCCTGGGGAGAGGGACTAACTACAATGAGCAGTTCTTC. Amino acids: CATSSLGRGTNYNEQFF.

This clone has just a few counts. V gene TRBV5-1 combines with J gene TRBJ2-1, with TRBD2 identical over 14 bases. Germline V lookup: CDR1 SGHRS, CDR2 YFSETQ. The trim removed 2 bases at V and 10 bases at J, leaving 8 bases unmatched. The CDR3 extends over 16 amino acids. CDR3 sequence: CASSFTSGLAGVEQFF. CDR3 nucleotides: TGCGCCAGCAGCTTCACCTCGGGACTAGCGGGAGTCGAGCAGTTCTTC.

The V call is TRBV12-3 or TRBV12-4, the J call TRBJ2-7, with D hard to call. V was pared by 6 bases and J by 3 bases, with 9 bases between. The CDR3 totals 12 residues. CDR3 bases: TGTGCCAGCAGCCCAAACGGCTACGAGCAGTACTTC. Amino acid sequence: CASSPNGYEQYF.

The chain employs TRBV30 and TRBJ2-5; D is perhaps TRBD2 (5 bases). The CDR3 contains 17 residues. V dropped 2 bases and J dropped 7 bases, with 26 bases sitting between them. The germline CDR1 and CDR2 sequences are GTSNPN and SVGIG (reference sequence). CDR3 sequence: CAWSPQDGVALWGTQYF. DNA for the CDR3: TGTGCCTGGAGTCCCCAGGACGGGGTAGCGCTTTGGGGGACCCAGTACTTC.